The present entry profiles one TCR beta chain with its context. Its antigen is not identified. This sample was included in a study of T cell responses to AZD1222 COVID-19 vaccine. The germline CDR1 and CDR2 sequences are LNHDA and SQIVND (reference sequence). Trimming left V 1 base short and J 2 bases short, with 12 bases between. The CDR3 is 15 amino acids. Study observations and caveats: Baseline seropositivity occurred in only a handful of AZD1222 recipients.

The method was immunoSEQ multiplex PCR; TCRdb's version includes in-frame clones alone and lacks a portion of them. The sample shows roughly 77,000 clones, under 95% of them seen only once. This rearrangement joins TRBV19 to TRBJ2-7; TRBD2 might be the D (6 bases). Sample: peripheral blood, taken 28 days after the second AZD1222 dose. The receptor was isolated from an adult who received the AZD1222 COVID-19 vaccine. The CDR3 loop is CASSIGVDYPYEQYF. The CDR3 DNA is TGTGCCAGTAGTATAGGCGTGGACTACCCCTACGAGCAGTACTTC.